Below, 9 T cell receptor beta chains from the same sample are listed, as sequenced in a study of early T cells in non-severe SARS-CoV-2 infection. TCRdb reprocessed the 5' RACE reads via MiXCR and lists one record per CDR3 protein. Among about 50,000 distinct CDR3 sequences listed, about 10% were seen once. Sequenced: whole blood. The receptors originated from an adult who was a healthcare worker with PCR-confirmed SARS-CoV-2 infection or an uninfected control (not recorded which).

This clonotype was counted only a few times. The genes are TRBV12-3 or TRBV12-4 and TRBJ2-1, with TRBD1 matching 11 bases. The CDR3 has 14 amino acids. Trimming took 5 bases from V and 7 from J; bases not matched to a gene: 4. The CDR3 coding sequence is TGTGCCAGCAGTAGGGACAGGGGGAGGAATGAGCAGTTCTTC. This sequence encodes CASSRDRGRNEQFF.

This clonotype was found many times. The chain joins TRBV2 to TRBJ2-3; D unclear. The V end lost 10 bases, the J end lost 6 bases, and 14 bases lay between the germline ends. CDR3 length: 12 residues. Per the germline V gene, CDR1 is SNHLY and CDR2 is FYNNEI. The CDR3 region has the DNA TGTGCCAAGTTAACCCTCAGCGATACGCAGTATTTT. Translation: CAKLTLSDTQYF.

The V and J genes are TRBV28 and TRBJ1-1, with no clear D. The CDR3 consists of 12 residues. CDR1 is MDHEN, CDR2 SYDVKM, per germline. Trimming took 2 bases from V and 6 from J, leaving 7 bases between them. DNA for the CDR3: TGTGCCAGCAGTTTAGATATCTCTGAAGCTTTCTTT. This gives the protein CASSLDISEAFF.

This clonotype occurred many times. This chain joins TRBV24-1 and TRBJ2-1; 15 bases match TRBD2. V dropped 3 bases and J dropped 4; count of bases not matched to a gene: 12. Looked up from germline, CDR1 is KGHDR and CDR2 is SFDVKD. This CDR3 spans 20 amino acids. CDR3 protein: CATSDGAGLAGGPRYNEQFF. The CDR3 nucleotides are TGTGCCACCAGTGATGGAGCCGGACTAGCGGGAGGGCCTCGGTACAATGAGCAGTTCTTC.

This clonotype has a count of ten or more. The chain couples TRBV28 to TRBJ2-7; D gene ambiguous. The length of the CDR3 is 14 residues. From germline, CDR1 is MDHEN and CDR2 SYDVKM. V shed 2 bases and J shed 6 bases, with 14 bases lying between them. CDR3 in amino acids: CASSLDRVLLEQYF. The CDR3 nucleotides read TGTGCCAGCAGTTTAGATAGGGTCCTTCTCGAGCAGTACTTC.

This clonotype was counted only a few times. The V and J genes are TRBV28 and TRBJ2-7, with 13 bases that match TRBD2. The CDR3 length is 16 residues. With V trimmed by 4 bases and J by 5 bases, 8 bases remained unmatched. The germline CDR1 and CDR2 sequences are MDHEN and SYDVKM. The CDR3 coding sequence is TGTGCCAGCAGTTCCCGACTAGCGGGAGGATCAGACGAGCAGTACTTC. Residues: CASSSRLAGGSDEQYF.

The chain is built from TRBV28 and TRBJ2-3, with D maybe TRBD2 (5 bases). This CDR3 spans 16 amino acids. Looked up from germline, CDR1 is MDHEN and CDR2 is SYDVKM. V was shortened by 3 bases and J by 1 base, with 14 bases between the two germline ends. DNA for the CDR3: TGTGCCAGCAGTTTTTTCTCGGGAAGGGGCACAGATACGCAGTATTTT. It is translated as CASSFFSGRGTDTQYF.

This clonotype was found many times. The chain joins TRBV18 to TRBJ1-6; 8 bases line up with TRBD1. Germline CDR1 reads KGHSH; CDR2 reads LQKENI. After removal of 3 bases from V and 7 bases from J, the junction contained 8 bases not matched to a gene. The CDR3 loop spans 16 amino acids. CDR3 sequence: CASSPGTGLQNSPLHF. As DNA, the CDR3 is TGTGCCAGCTCACCCGGGACAGGTCTCCAGAATTCACCCCTCCACTTT.

Judged by abundance, this clonotype is medium-sized. The chain couples TRBV6-2 or TRBV6-3 to TRBJ2-7, with D perhaps matching TRBD2 (6 bases). The CDR3 contains 15 residues. Germline V gene sequence: CDR1 MNHEY, CDR2 SVGEGT. The V gene lost 2 bases and the J gene lost 3 bases, with 14 bases spanning the gap. This CDR3 reads CASSYGDWIFYEQYF. The CDR3, as DNA: TGTGCCAGCAGTTACGGGGACTGGATCTTCTACGAGCAGTACTTC.